This is a list of T cell receptor beta chains from one sample in a study of blood T cell repertoires in COVID-19. TCRdb keeps only in-frame clones here, not all; method: immunoSEQ multiplex PCR. The sample includes approximately 200,000 clones, around nine tenths seen only once; the top ten take around 2.3%. Sequenced material: peripheral blood. The receptors originated from a man in his 70s with active or convalescent COVID-19. Each CDR3 is given with its conserved first and last residue. The D gene is left open where the match is weak. Rows may omit the clone size; those that give it use once, few, many or a size class.

J gene | V gene | clone size | D gene | CDR3 DNA | CDR3 protein
TRBJ1-5 | TRBV7-8 | - | - | TGTGCCAGCAGCTTAGTTAGCGGGTGGAATCAGCCCCAGCATTTT | CASSLVSGWNQPQHF
TRBJ2-3 | TRBV7-2 | - | TRBD2 | TGTGCCAGCAGCCTAGCGGGGGGGTTGCCAGATACGCAGTATTTT | CASSLAGGLPDTQYF
TRBJ2-2 | TRBV5-5 | - | - | TGTGCCAGCAGCTTGGCTCCCAGGGACACCGGGGAGCTGTTTTTT | CASSLAPRDTGELFF
TRBJ1-5 | TRBV4-3 | few | - | TGCGCCAGCAGCCAAGATTGGGGGCGGAATCAGCCCCAGCATTTT | CASSQDWGRNQPQHF
TRBJ2-3 | TRBV5-5 | - | - | TGTGCCAGCAGGGAGGGGCCAAGCACAGATACGCAGTATTTT | CASREGPSTDTQYF
TRBJ2-7 | TRBV11-2 | - | TRBD1 | TGTGCCAGCAGCTTATCTGTAGGGGGGACAGGGTATTTCGAGCAGTACTTC | CASSLSVGGTGYFEQYF
TRBJ2-3 | TRBV5-6 | - | - | TGTGCCAGCAGCCAGGCCCCAGATACGCAGTATTTT | CASSQAPDTQYF
TRBJ1-2 | TRBV19 | few | - | TGTGCCAGTAGTACCCCTTGGACTGGAAACTATGGCTACACCTTC | CASSTPWTGNYGYTF
TRBJ2-5 | TRBV7-6 | - | - | TGTGCCAGCAGCACCCTAGCCCAAGAGACCCAGTACTTC | CASSTLAQETQYF
TRBJ1-1 | TRBV28 | - | - | TGTGCCAGCAGGAGGGCTACAGGGTTTTGGACTGAAGCTTTCTTT | CASRRATGFWTEAFF
TRBJ2-7 | TRBV6-5 | - | - | TGTGCCAGCAGTTCAGGGGGGCGTGGGGTCTACGAGCAGTACTTC | CASSSGGRGVYEQYF
TRBJ1-1 | TRBV18 | few | - | TGTGCCAGCTCCGCGGGGCGGGGGCGCCTCATGAACACTGAAGCTTTCTTT | CASSAGRGRLMNTEAFF
TRBJ2-7 | TRBV7-8 | - | - | TGTGCCAGCAGCGCGACAGACACCTACGAGCAGTACTTC | CASSATDTYEQYF
TRBJ2-2 | TRBV7-6 | - | - | TGTGCCAGCAGCTTACCCCAGGGTATGGCGAACACCGGGGAGCTGTTTTTT | CASSLPQGMANTGELFF
TRBJ2-7 | TRBV11-2 | - | TRBD1 | TGTGCCAGCAGCTTAACGGACAGGTACGAGCAGTACTTC | CASSLTDRYEQYF
TRBJ2-7 | TRBV28 | - | - | TGTGCCAGCAGCATTCGGACTAACAAGCAGTACTTC | CASSIRTNKQYF
TRBJ2-2 | TRBV7-2 | - | TRBD2 | TGTGCCAGCAGCTATGGACTAGTCGGCGAGCTGTTTTTT | CASSYGLVGELFF
TRBJ2-5 | TRBV9 | once | - | TGTGCCAGCAGCGTAACCGGAGGCCAAGAGACCCAGTACTTC | CASSVTGGQETQYF
TRBJ1-5 | TRBV6-5 | - | - | TGTGCCAGCAGCGCCAGGGTTGGGGATCAGCCCCAGCATTTT | CASSARVGDQPQHF
TRBJ2-7 | TRBV2 | - | - | TGTGCCAGCAGTGAATCCGTTGAGCAGTACTTC | CASSESVEQYF
TRBJ1-1 | TRBV28 | once | TRBD1 | TGTGCCAGCAGTCCCGGGGACAGGGTTGGGCCTGAAGCTTTCTTT | CASSPGDRVGPEAFF
TRBJ2-7 | TRBV13 | - | TRBD1 | TGTGCCAGCAGCTCACGAACTAACAGGGGCCGCTCGGGCGAGCAGTACTTC | CASSSRTNRGRSGEQYF
TRBJ2-3 | TRBV7-9 | - | - | TGTGCCAGCAGCCAGTCAGTGACTCCCGGCACAGATACGCAGTATTTT | CASSQSVTPGTDTQYF
TRBJ2-3 | TRBV7-6 | - | - | TGTGCCAGCAGCCCCCCCGCAGGACACACAGATACGCAGTATTTT | CASSPPAGHTDTQYF
TRBJ2-6 | TRBV28 | - | - | TGTGCCAGCAGTTTCGGGGGATTTGCCAACGTCCTGACTTTC | CASSFGGFANVLTF
TRBJ2-1 | TRBV24-1 | once | - | TGTGCCACCAGTGATCCAGCAACCCGACAGGACTACAATGAGCAGTTCTTC | CATSDPATRQDYNEQFF
TRBJ2-1 | TRBV7-9 | - | - | TGTGCCAGCAGCTTACTAGCTCGCAATGAGCAGTTCTTC | CASSLLARNEQFF
TRBJ1-5 | TRBV30 | - | TRBD1 | TGTGCCTGGAGTGCGGGACAGGGGGTTCAGCCCCAGCATTTT | CAWSAGQGVQPQHF
TRBJ2-7 | TRBV28 | - | TRBD1 | TGTGCCAGCAGACGACAGGGAGTAACCTACGAGCAGTACTTC | CASRRQGVTYEQYF
TRBJ2-1 | TRBV10-3 | - | - | TGTGCCATCAACGGAGACCTACTAGACAATGAGCAGTTCTTC | CAINGDLLDNEQFF
TRBJ1-4 | TRBV19 | once | TRBD1 | TGTGCCACCCAAGGGGGCTTTAATGAAAAACTGTTTTTT | CATQGGFNEKLFF
TRBJ2-1 | TRBV6-5 | - | TRBD1 | TGTGCCAGCAGTCTAAAGGGACAGGGGATCCATGAGCAGTTCTTC | CASSLKGQGIHEQFF
TRBJ2-2 | TRBV30 | - | - | TGTGCCTGGAGTGGAACAGGGACCGGGGAGCTGTTTTTT | CAWSGTGTGELFF
TRBJ2-7 | TRBV6-1 | - | - | TGTGCCAGCAGTGAAGGGACAGTCTACGAGCAGTACTTC | CASSEGTVYEQYF
TRBJ2-2 | TRBV19 | - | TRBD2 | TGTGCCAGTAGTATGGGCGGGGGACTAAACACCGGGGAGCTGTTTTTT | CASSMGGGLNTGELFF
TRBJ2-7 | TRBV4-1 | - | - | TGCGCCAGCAGCCAGGCCAGGGCCTACGAGCAGTACTTC | CASSQARAYEQYF
TRBJ2-7 | TRBV6-5 | once | - | TGTGCCAGCAGTCGGGGGACTCGTCGCTACGAGCAGTACTTC | CASSRGTRRYEQYF
TRBJ2-2 | TRBV4-1 | - | - | TGCGCCAGCAGCCAGGCACAGGGTTTCTGGGAGCTGTTTTTT | CASSQAQGFWELFF
TRBJ2-7 | TRBV4-1 | few | - | TGCGCCAGCCCCTGGGGCGTTCTCTACGAGCAGTACTTC | CASPWGVLYEQYF
TRBJ2-1 | TRBV29-1 | - | TRBD2 | TGCAGCGTTGAGACTCACGGGACTAGCGTATACAATGAGCAGTTCTTC | CSVETHGTSVYNEQFF
TRBJ1-3 | TRBV6-2/TRBV6-3 | - | - | TGTGCCAGCAGTTACGGAGGGTTCTCTGGAAACACCATATATTTT | CASSYGGFSGNTIYF
TRBJ1-1 | TRBV28 | - | - | TGTGCCAGCAGTTCCGGACACGGGAACACTGAAGCTTTCTTT | CASSSGHGNTEAFF
TRBJ2-5 | TRBV11-2 | - | - | TGTGCCAGCAGCTTAGAAGCGCCGGGGAAGACCCAGTACTTC | CASSLEAPGKTQYF
TRBJ2-6 | TRBV19 | - | - | TGTGCCAGTATGGACGGGAGCTCTGGGGCCAACGTCCTGACTTTC | CASMDGSSGANVLTF
TRBJ2-5 | TRBV2 | - | - | TGTGCCAGCAGTTCTCCTTCGGCGGGTCAAGAGACCCAGTACTTC | CASSSPSAGQETQYF
TRBJ2-7 | TRBV2 | - | - | TGTGCCAGCAGCGAGCCGCCCCTCTACGAGCAGTACTTC | CASSEPPLYEQYF
TRBJ2-1 | TRBV30 | once | TRBD2 | TGTGCCTGGAGTGCCCCCCGGGGGTCAGCGGGAGGGAGGGTTGATGAGCAGTTCTTC | CAWSAPRGSAGGRVDEQFF
TRBJ2-1 | TRBV28 | - | - | TGTGCCAGCAGTTCCACCCTTCGCGGGGCCGCCTACAATGAGCAGTTCTTC | CASSSTLRGAAYNEQFF
TRBJ1-5 | TRBV6-5 | - | - | TGTGCCAGCAGTTCCAACAGGGTGAAGCCCCAGCATTTT | CASSSNRVKPQHF
TRBJ2-5 | TRBV3-1/TRBV3-2 | - | TRBD2 | TGTGCCAGCAGCGCTGGGGGGGGGAAGACCCAGTACTTC | CASSAGGGKTQYF
TRBJ2-5 | TRBV7-6 | - | - | TGTGCCAGCAGCTTTACTAACAAAGAGACCCAGTACTTC | CASSFTNKETQYF
TRBJ1-1 | TRBV5-1 | few | TRBD1 | TGCGCCAGCAGCTTGTATCAGGGGGCTAGGGACACTGAAGCTTTCTTT | CASSLYQGARDTEAFF